The clone carrying this TCR beta chain was detected only a few times. Its antigen remains unidentified. TCRdb re-derived calls from the 5' RACE reads in MiXCR, one entry per CDR3 protein. The sample lists approximately 600,000 distinct CDR3 sequences, under 8.5% occurring once. The data stem from a study of identical twins. The study's findings and limits: Researchers caution that invariant MAIT and iNKT cells could partly confound zero-insertion analyses. The study drew conclusions from cross-sectional statistical analysis, not from following the same donors.

V dropped 4 bases and J dropped 4 bases, with 8 bases sitting between them. The CDR3 has 12 amino acids. These sequences were also reported in another study, on yellow fever vaccine responses in identical twins.

The chain joins TRBV12-3 or TRBV12-4 to TRBJ2-7; D unresolved. This clonotype originated in a woman aged 18-29 years in good health. The source material was PBMCs. The CDR3 protein is CASSSSIYEQYF. CDR3 in DNA: TGTGCCAGCAGTTCATCAATTTACGAGCAGTACTTC.